Below, 10 T cell receptor beta chains from the same sample are listed, as sequenced in a study of T cell changes during pregnancy in multiple sclerosis. Method: immunoSEQ multiplex PCR; TCRdb's copy keeps in-frame clones and lacks some. Here the sample spans under 75,000 clones, nearly 95% being singletons. Sequencing used CD4+ T cells from peripheral blood mononuclear cells, obtained after pregnancy. These receptors all stem from a female donor with multiple sclerosis, enrolled in a pregnancy study.

This chain links TRBV25-1 with TRBJ1-1; possibly TRBD1 for D (6 bases). CDR1 and CDR2 from the germline V gene are MGHDK and SYGVNS. Trimming stripped 4 bases from V and 11 bases from J, with 14 bases between. The CDR3 is 12 amino acids. The CDR3 protein is CASSAPTGPAFF. The CDR3, as DNA: TGTGCCAGCAGTGCCCCGACAGGTCCGGCTTTCTTT.

Only one count was recorded for this clone. This sequence joins TRBV6-5 and TRBJ1-1; D gene unclear. Germline V lookup: CDR1 MNHEY, CDR2 SVGAGI. V was clipped by 6 bases and J by 0 bases, with 11 bases between them. The CDR3 covers 14 residues. The CDR3 loop reads CASRQTHLNTEAFF. CDR3 coding DNA: TGTGCCAGCAGGCAGACACACCTGAACACTGAAGCTTTCTTT.

J is TRBJ1-2 and V is TRBV29-1; tentative D call: TRBD1 (6 bases). The CDR3 consists of 12 residues. CDR1 and CDR2 from the germline V gene are SQVTM and ANQGSEA. V gave up 5 bases and J gave up 8 bases, with 15 bases separating them. CDR3 DNA: TGCAGCGTTCTTCAGGGGACCTTCGGCTACACCTTC. It translates to CSVLQGTFGYTF.

This rearrangement joins TRBV27 to TRBJ2-7; D may be TRBD2 (7 bases). The length of the CDR3 is 16 residues. Trimming shortened V by 2 bases and J by 5 bases, and 19 bases separated the two germline ends. Germline V lookup: CDR1 MNHEY, CDR2 SMNVEV (reference sequence). The CDR3 DNA is TGTGCCAGCAGTTTACGGCACAGGGAGGGTTTAGACGAGCAGTACTTC. Translating it yields CASSLRHREGLDEQYF.

The chain uses TRBV15 and TRBJ1-5; TRBD1 aligns across 9 bases. In germline, CDR1 is LNHNV, CDR2 YYDKDF (reference sequence). This CDR3 spans 16 amino acids. Trimming removed 1 base from V and 7 bases from J; junction bases left unmatched: 8. The CDR3 DNA follows: TGTGCCACCAGCAGAGCTGTTGGACAGGGGTGGCAGCCCCAGCATTTT. The encoded protein is CATSRAVGQGWQPQHF.

The chain is built from TRBV27 and TRBJ2-7, with TRBD1 identical over 7 bases. The germline CDR1 and CDR2 sequences are MNHEY and SMNVEV (reference sequence). This CDR3 has 14 residues. The V gene end was trimmed by 6 bases and the J gene end by 2 bases; junction bases not matched to a gene: 7. The CDR3 DNA reads TGTGCCAGCAGCCGACAGGGTGGTGCCTACGAGCAGTACTTC. Translated, it gives CASSRQGGAYEQYF.

The chain combines TRBV6-6 with TRBJ2-5; D perhaps matches TRBD1 (5 bases). The V gene's germline CDR1 is MNHNY and CDR2 SVGAGI (reference sequence). Trimming cost V 0 bases and J 5 bases, with 13 bases left between them. This CDR3 comprises 15 residues. The chain's CDR3 is CASSYSLKGRETQYF. Written as DNA, the CDR3 is TGTGCCAGCAGTTACTCGTTAAAGGGGCGGGAGACCCAGTACTTC.

The V and J genes are TRBV18 and TRBJ2-2, with 9 bases fitting TRBD2. Per germline, CDR1 KGHSH and CDR2 LQKENI. The CDR3 sequence is 19 residues long. After removal of 2 bases from V and 2 bases from J, the junction contained 12 bases not matched to a gene. The CDR3: CASSPRRWSGRTNTGELFF. CDR3 DNA: TGTGCCAGCTCACCAAGAAGGTGGAGCGGGAGGACTAACACCGGGGAGCTGTTTTTT. The complete variable domain, with remaining parts taken from reference TRBV18 and TRBJ2-2, reads NAGVMQNPRHLVRRRGQEARLRCSPMKGHSHVYWYRQLPEEGLKFMVYLQKENIIDESGMPKERFSAEFPKEGPSILRIQQVVRGDSAAYFCASSPRRWSGRTNTGELFFGEGSRLTVL.

The rearrangement uses TRBV29-1 and TRBJ2-7; 9 bases fit TRBD1. J lost 2 bases, V lost 7 bases, and 9 bases had no gene match. This CDR3 comprises 14 residues. From germline, CDR1 is SQVTM and CDR2 ANQGSEA. The CDR3 region is CSGVGTGSTYEQYF. DNA of the CDR3: TGCAGCGGGGTAGGGACAGGGTCAACCTACGAGCAGTACTTC.

The table lists this clone with a count of one. The V gene is TRBV10-3, the J gene TRBJ2-4, with 12 bases matching TRBD1. The V and J ends lost 0 bases and 4 bases, in that order; junction bases with no gene match: 4. CDR1 ENHRY and CDR2 SYGVKD come from the germline V gene. CDR3 length equals 17 residues. CDR3: CAISESMGQGAKNIQYF. CDR3 nucleotide sequence: TGTGCCATCAGTGAGTCAATGGGACAGGGGGCAAAAAACATTCAGTACTTC.